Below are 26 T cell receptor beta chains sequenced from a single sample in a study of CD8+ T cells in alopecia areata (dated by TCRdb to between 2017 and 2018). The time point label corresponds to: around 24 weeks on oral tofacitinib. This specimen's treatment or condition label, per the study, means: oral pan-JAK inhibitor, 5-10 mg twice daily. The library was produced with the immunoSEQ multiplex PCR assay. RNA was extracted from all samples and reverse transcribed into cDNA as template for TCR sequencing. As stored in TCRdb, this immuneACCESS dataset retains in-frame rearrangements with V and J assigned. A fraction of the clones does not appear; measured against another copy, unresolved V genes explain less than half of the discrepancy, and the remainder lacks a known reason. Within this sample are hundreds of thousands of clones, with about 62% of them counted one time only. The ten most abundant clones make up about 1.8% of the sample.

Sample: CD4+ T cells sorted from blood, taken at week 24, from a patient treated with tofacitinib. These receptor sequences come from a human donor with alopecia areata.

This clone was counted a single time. CDR3: CASSPTYQETQYF. DNA of the CDR3: TGTGCCAGCAGCCCGACATACCAAGAGACCCAGTACTTC. This chain joins TRBV7-3 and TRBJ2-5; D is unclear. The ends were cut back, 5 bases at V and 0 bases at J, with 7 bases in the middle. This CDR3 is 13 amino acids long. Looked up from germline, CDR1 is SGHTA and CDR2 is FQGTGA.

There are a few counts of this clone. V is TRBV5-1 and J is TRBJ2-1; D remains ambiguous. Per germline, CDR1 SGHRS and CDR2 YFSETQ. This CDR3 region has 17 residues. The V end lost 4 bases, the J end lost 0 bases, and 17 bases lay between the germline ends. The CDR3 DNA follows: TGCGCCAGCAGCCTGGGAAACATCCCGAGCTCCTACAATGAGCAGTTCTTC. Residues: CASSLGNIPSSYNEQFF.

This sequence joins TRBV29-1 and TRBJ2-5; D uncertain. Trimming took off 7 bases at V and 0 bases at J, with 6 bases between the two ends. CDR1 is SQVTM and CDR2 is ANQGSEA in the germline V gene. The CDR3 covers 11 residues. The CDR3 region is CSAGHQETQYF. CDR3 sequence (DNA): TGCAGCGCTGGACACCAAGAGACCCAGTACTTC.

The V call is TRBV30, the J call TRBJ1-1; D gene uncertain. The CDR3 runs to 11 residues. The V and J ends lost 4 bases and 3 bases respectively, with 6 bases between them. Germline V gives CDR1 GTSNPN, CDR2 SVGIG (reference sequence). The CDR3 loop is CAWKDYTEAFF. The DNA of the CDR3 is TGTGCCTGGAAGGACTACACTGAAGCTTTCTTT.

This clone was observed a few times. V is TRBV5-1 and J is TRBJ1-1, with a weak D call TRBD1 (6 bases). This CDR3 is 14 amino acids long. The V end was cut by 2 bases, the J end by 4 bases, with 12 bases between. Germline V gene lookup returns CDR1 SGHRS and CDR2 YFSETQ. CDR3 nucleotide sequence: TGCGCCAGCAGCTTATCTGGGGGCGTCACTGAAGCTTTCTTT. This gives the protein CASSLSGGVTEAFF.

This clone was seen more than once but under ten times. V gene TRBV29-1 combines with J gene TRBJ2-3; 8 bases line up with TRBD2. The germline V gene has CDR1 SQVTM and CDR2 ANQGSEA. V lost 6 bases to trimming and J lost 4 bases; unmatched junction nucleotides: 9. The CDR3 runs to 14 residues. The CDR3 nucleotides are TGCAGCGTCTACCGCGGGGGGTTGGCAGATACGCAGTATTTT. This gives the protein CSVYRGGLADTQYF.

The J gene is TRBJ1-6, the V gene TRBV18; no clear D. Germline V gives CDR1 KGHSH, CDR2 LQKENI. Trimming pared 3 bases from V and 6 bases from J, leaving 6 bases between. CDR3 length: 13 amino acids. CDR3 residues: CASSPDGNSPLHF. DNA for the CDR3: TGTGCCAGCTCACCGGACGGTAATTCACCCCTCCACTTT. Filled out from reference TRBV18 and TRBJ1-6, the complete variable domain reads NAGVMQNPRHLVRRRGQEARLRCSPMKGHSHVYWYRQLPEEGLKFMVYLQKENIIDESGMPKERFSAEFPKEGPSILRIQQVVRGDSAAYFCASSPDGNSPLHFGNGTRLTVT.

This CDR3 reads CASSEGTATDTQYF. The CDR3 DNA is TGTGCCAGCAGTGAAGGGACAGCCACAGATACGCAGTATTTT. The rearrangement uses TRBV6-1 and TRBJ2-3; weak D call: TRBD1 (6 bases). The length of the CDR3 is 14 residues. Germline-derived CDR1 and CDR2 are MNHNS and SASEGT. V lost 1 base, J lost 2 bases, and 7 bases lay in between.

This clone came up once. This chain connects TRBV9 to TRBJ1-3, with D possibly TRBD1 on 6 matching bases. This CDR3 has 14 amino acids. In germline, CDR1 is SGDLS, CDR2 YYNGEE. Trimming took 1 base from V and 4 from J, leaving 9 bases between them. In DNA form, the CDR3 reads TGTGCCAGCAGCGTAAGGGGGGAAGGAAACACCATATATTTT. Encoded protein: CASSVRGEGNTIYF.

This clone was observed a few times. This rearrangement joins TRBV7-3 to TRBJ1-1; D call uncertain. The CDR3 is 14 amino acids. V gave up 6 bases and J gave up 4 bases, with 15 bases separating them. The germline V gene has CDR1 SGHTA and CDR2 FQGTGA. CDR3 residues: CASSIQGGITEAFF. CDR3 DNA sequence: TGTGCCAGCAGTATCCAAGGAGGAATCACTGAAGCTTTCTTT.

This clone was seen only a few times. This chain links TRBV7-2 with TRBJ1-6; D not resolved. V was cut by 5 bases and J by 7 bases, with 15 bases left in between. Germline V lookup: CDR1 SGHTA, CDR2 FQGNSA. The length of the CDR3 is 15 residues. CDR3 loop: CASSTPAGFNSPLHF. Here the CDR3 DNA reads TGTGCCAGCAGCACACCGGCGGGGTTCAATTCACCCCTCCACTTT.

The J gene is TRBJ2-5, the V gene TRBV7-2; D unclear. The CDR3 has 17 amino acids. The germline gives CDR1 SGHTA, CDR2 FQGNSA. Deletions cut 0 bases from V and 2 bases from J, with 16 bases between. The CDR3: CASSLAGKLREQETQYF. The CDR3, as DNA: TGTGCCAGCAGCTTAGCGGGGAAGTTGCGTGAACAAGAGACCCAGTACTTC.

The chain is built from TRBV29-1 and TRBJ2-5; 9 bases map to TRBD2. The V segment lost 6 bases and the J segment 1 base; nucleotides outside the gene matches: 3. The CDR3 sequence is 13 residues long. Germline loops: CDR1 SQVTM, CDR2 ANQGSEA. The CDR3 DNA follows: TGCAGCGTAGTTAGCGGGGGCCAAGAGACCCAGTACTTC. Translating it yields CSVVSGGQETQYF.

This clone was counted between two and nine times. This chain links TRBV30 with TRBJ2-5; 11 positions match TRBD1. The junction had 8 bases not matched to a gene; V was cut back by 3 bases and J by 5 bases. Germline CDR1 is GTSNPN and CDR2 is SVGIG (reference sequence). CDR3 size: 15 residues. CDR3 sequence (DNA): TGTGCCTGGAGGCCCGGGACAGGGGGATTCGAGACCCAGTACTTC. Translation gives CAWRPGTGGFETQYF.

The CDR3 loop is CASWTGGRYEQYF. The CDR3, as DNA: TGTGCCAGCTGGACAGGGGGACGCTACGAGCAGTACTTC. V gene TRBV10-3 combines with J gene TRBJ2-7; 10 bases are shared with TRBD1. Germline loops: CDR1 ENHRY, CDR2 SYGVKD. V shed 10 bases, J shed 3 bases, and the junction held 6 bases outside the gene matches. This CDR3 contains 13 residues.

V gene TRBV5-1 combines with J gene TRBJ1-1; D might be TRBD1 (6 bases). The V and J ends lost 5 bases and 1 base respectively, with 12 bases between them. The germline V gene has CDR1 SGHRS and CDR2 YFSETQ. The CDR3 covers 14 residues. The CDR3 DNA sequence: TGCGCCAGCAGGCGGACAGCCTCGAACACTGAAGCTTTCTTT. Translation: CASRRTASNTEAFF.

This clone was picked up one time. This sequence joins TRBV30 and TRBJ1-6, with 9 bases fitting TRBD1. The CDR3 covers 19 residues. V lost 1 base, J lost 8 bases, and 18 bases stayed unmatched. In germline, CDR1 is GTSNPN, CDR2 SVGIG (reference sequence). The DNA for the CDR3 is TGTGCCTGGAGTGGAACAGGGGGCAGGAGATCGAGTATTTATTCACCCCTCCACTTT. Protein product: CAWSGTGGRRSSIYSPLHF.

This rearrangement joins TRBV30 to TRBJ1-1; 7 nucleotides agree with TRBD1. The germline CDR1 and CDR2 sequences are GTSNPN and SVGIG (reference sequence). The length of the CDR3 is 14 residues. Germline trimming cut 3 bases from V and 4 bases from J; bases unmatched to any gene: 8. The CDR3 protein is CAWSRKKGATEAFF. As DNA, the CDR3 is TGTGCCTGGAGCCGAAAAAAGGGGGCCACTGAAGCTTTCTTT.

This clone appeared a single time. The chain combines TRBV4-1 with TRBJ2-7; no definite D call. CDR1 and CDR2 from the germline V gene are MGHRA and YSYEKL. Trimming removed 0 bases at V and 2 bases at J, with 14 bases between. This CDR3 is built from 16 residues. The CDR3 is CASSQDRTSSTYEQYF. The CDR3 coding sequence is TGCGCCAGCAGCCAAGACCGCACCAGTTCCACCTACGAGCAGTACTTC.

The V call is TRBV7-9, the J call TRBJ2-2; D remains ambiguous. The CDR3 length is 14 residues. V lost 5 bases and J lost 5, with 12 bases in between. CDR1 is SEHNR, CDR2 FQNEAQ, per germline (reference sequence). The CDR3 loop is CASSLTTWTGELFF. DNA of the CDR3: TGTGCCAGCAGCCTCACTACATGGACCGGGGAGCTGTTTTTT.

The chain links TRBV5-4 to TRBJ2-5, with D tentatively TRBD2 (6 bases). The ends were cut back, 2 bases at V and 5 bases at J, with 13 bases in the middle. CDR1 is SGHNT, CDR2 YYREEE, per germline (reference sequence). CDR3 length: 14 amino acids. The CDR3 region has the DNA TGTGCCAGCAGCTTTACGGGACTCGGGGAGACCCAGTACTTC. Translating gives CASSFTGLGETQYF.

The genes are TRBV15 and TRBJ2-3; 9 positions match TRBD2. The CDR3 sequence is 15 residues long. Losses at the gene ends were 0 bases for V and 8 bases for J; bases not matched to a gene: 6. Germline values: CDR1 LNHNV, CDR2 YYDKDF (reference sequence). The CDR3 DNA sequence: TGTGCCACCAGCAGAGAGGGCGGGGGGGCCGGTACGCAGTATTTT. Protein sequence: CATSREGGGAGTQYF. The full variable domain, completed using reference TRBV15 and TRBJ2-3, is DAMVIQNPRYQVTQFGKPVTLSCSQTLNHNVMYWYQQKSSQAPKLLFHYYDKDFNNEADTPDNFQSRRPNTSFCFLDIRSPGLGDTAMYLCATSREGGGAGTQYFGPGTRLTVL.

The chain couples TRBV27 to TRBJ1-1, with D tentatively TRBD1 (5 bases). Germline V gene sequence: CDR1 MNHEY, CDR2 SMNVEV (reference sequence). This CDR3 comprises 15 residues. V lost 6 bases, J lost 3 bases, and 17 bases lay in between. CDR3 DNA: TGTGCCAGCAGGCCAGGGACCGCTGCAGACACTGAAGCTTTCTTT. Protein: CASRPGTAADTEAFF.

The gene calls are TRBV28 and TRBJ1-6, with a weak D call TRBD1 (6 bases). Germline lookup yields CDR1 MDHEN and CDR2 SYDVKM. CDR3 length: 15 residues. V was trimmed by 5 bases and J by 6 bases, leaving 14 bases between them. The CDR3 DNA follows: TGTGCCAGCAGTCAACAGGGAAGCGCTAATTCACCCCTCCACTTT. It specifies CASSQQGSANSPLHF.

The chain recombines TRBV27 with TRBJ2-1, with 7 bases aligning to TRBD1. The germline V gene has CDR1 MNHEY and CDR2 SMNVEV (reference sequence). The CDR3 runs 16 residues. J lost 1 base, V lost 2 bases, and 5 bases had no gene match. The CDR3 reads CASSLPRQGSYNEQFF. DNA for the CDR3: TGTGCCAGCAGTTTACCCCGACAGGGATCCTACAATGAGCAGTTCTTC.

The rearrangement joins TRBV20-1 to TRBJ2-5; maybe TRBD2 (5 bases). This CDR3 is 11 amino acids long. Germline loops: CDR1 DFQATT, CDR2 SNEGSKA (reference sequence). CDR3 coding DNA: TGCAGCCCGGGATTTGGGGAGACCCAGTACTTC. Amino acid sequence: CSPGFGETQYF.